The 8 T cell receptor beta chains listed next were all sequenced from one sample in a study of T cell repertoires in cytomegalovirus infection. One entry per CDR3 protein, called by TCRdb with MiXCR from the reads. The sample consists of around 750,000 distinct CDR3 sequences, around a third of them appearing once. These receptors' targets are unknown. The sequenced sample was cultured CD8+ T cells from PBMCs, obtained from culture after CMV antigen stimulation. The receptor set was obtained from a human donor in good health (CMV status not recorded). Some clones in this sample may be carry-over from other donors' samples.

Concerning this clonotype itself: Just one base apart from a much larger clone, this may be a read error. As the CDR3 is not closed by the conserved phenylalanine or tryptophan, this likely results from a read error. This rearrangement joins TRBV10-3 to TRBJ1-2; D is possibly TRBD1 (5 bases). The CDR3 has 17 residues. Between the trimmed V and J ends, which lost 9 bases and 4 bases, there was a span of 27 bases. Germline CDR1 reads ENHRY; CDR2 reads SYGVKD. The CDR3 reads CAIHEGPGDPIPYGYTI. CDR3 bases: TGTGCCATTCATGAGGGGCCAGGTGATCCCATCCCCTATGGCTACACCATC.

CDR3 sequence (DNA): TGTGTCACCAATGACAGGGGTAGCAATCAGCCCCAGCATTTT. Translation gives CVTNDRGSNQPQHF. The rearrangement joins TRBV6-2 or TRBV6-3 to TRBJ1-5, with 8 bases aligning to TRBD1. This CDR3 has 14 residues. Germline assignment: CDR1 MNHEY and CDR2 SVGEGT.

The sample holds a few counts of this clonotype. The chain is built from TRBV19 and TRBJ1-2; weak D call: TRBD1 (5 bases). Per germline, CDR1 LNHDA and CDR2 SQIVND (reference sequence). The CDR3 contains 13 residues. Trimming left V 5 bases short and J 4 bases short, with 11 bases between. CDR3 sequence: CASSPDMSYGYTF. In DNA form, the CDR3 reads TGTGCCAGTAGTCCGGACATGAGCTATGGCTACACCTTC. Based on the CDR3 plus reference TRBV19 and TRBJ1-2, the full variable domain is DGGITQSPKYLFRKEGQNVTLSCEQNLNHDAMYWYRQDPGQGLRLIYYSQIVNDFQKGDIAEGYSVSREKKESFPLTVTSAQKNPTAFYLCASSPDMSYGYTFGSGTRLTVV.

The rearrangement links TRBV19 to TRBJ1-2; D is perhaps TRBD1 (5 bases). Trimming pared 3 bases from V and 0 bases from J, leaving 17 bases between. Germline V gene lookup returns CDR1 LNHDA and CDR2 SQIVND (reference sequence). The CDR3 is 17 residues long. In nucleotides, the CDR3 is TGTGCCAGTAGTATGGGGCAGACCTATCTCGCTAACTATGGCTACACCTTC. Its protein product is CASSMGQTYLANYGYTF.

V is TRBV20-1 and J is TRBJ2-7; D uncertain. The CDR3 is 11 amino acids. The germline V and J ends were trimmed by 1 base and 4 bases, with 5 bases remaining between them. From germline, CDR1 is DFQATT and CDR2 SNEGSKA (reference sequence). This chain's CDR3 is CSARVRYEQYF. In nucleotides, the CDR3 is TGCAGTGCTAGAGTCCGGTACGAGCAGTACTTC.

This clonotype was detected ten times or more. V gene TRBV27 combines with J gene TRBJ1-1; TRBD1 might be the D (6 bases). The V and J ends lost 5 bases and 0 bases respectively, with 10 bases between them. CDR1 is MNHEY, CDR2 SMNVEV, per germline (reference sequence). The CDR3 consists of 14 residues. The CDR3, as DNA: TGTGCCAGCAGTAGAGGACAGTTGAACACTGAAGCTTTCTTT. Translated: CASSRGQLNTEAFF.

The chain links TRBV27 to TRBJ1-3; tentative D call: TRBD1 (5 bases). The CDR3 length is 14 residues. V lost 4 bases and J lost 4, with 11 bases in between. Germline values: CDR1 MNHEY, CDR2 SMNVEV (reference sequence). DNA of the CDR3: TGTGCCAGCAGTTCGAGGGGAGCAGGAAACACCATATATTTT. Residues: CASSSRGAGNTIYF.

This chain links TRBV23-1 with TRBJ2-4; possibly TRBD2 for D (6 bases). TRBV23-1 falls under the ORF class, with uncertain function. Trimming cost V 2 bases and J 8 bases, with 19 bases left between them. The CDR3 extends over 16 amino acids. The CDR3 DNA sequence: TGCGCCAGCAGTCAACCTGCCGGGACTGTGGGATACATTCAGTACTTC. Translating it yields CASSQPAGTVGYIQYF.